Listed here are 19 T cell receptor beta chains from one sample, sequenced in a study of shared clonotypes between healthy human individuals (dated by TCRdb to about 2020). Libraries were built with the immunoSEQ multiplex PCR assay. As stored in TCRdb, this immuneACCESS dataset retains in-frame rearrangements with V and J assigned. A fraction of the clones does not appear; measured against another copy, unresolved V genes explain less than half of the discrepancy, and the remainder lacks a known reason. The sample table holds around 600,000 clones, of which 95% were seen once. The ten largest make up approximately 0.12% of the sample. CD8 naive samples consisted of CD45RO-negative cells that were positively selected for CCR7, yielding a CD45RA+CCR7+ population without TemRA cells. Source material: naive CD8+ T cells sorted from blood. This specimen's cell subset or site label, interpreted: CD45RA+CCR7+. The receptors originated from a woman aged 30 to 39 in good health.

The chain links TRBV28 to TRBJ2-7; tentatively, D is TRBD1 or TRBD2 (6 bases each). The CDR3 is made up of 12 amino acids. The germline V gene encodes CDR1 MDHEN and CDR2 SYDVKM. Trimming took 3 bases from V and 6 from J, leaving 9 bases between them. The CDR3 is CASSFGGREQYF. Here the CDR3 DNA reads TGTGCCAGCAGTTTTGGGGGGCGCGAGCAGTACTTC.

The CDR3 bases are TGTGCCAGCAGCTTAGACTTAGGGGGATTGGCCAACTATGGCTACACCTTC. This codes for CASSLDLGGLANYGYTF. The rearrangement joins TRBV7-8 to TRBJ1-2, with TRBD1 as a possible D gene (6 bases). The germline V gene has CDR1 SGHVS and CDR2 FQNEAQ. The germline V and J ends were trimmed by 1 base and 2 bases, with 17 bases remaining between them. CDR3 size: 17 residues.

This sequence joins TRBV19 and TRBJ1-5; 10 bases fit TRBD1. V lost 0 bases to trimming and J lost 0 bases; unmatched junction nucleotides: 8. Looked up from germline, CDR1 is LNHDA and CDR2 is SQIVND (reference sequence). The CDR3 covers 19 residues. In nucleotides, the CDR3 is TGTGCCAGTAGTATAGACGCTCGGGACAGGGGATATAGCAATCAGCCCCAGCATTTT. It is translated as CASSIDARDRGYSNQPQHF.

The V and J genes are TRBV7-9 and TRBJ1-2; TRBD1 matches at 12 bases. Germline values: CDR1 SEHNR, CDR2 FQNEAQ (reference sequence). This CDR3 has 17 residues. V trimming: 4 bases; J trimming: 3 bases; junction bases outside the gene matches: 9. The CDR3 DNA reads as TGTGCCAGCAGCTCAAGTAGGGGGACAGGGGGCGACTATGGCTACACCTTC. The encoded protein is CASSSSRGTGGDYGYTF.

The chain uses TRBV4-1 and TRBJ2-7; D is uncertain. There are 18 residues in the CDR3. Germline V gene sequence: CDR1 MGHRA, CDR2 YSYEKL. The ends were cut back, 1 base at V and 2 bases at J, with 21 bases in the middle. CDR3 loop: CASSQVSRALGPAYEQYF. As DNA, the CDR3 is TGCGCCAGCAGCCAAGTTTCAAGGGCCCTCGGCCCCGCCTACGAGCAGTACTTC.

The rearrangement uses TRBV6-5 and TRBJ2-2; D remains unclear. The ends were cut back, 3 bases at V and 5 bases at J, with 10 bases in the middle. This CDR3 has 14 residues. Germline V gene data show CDR1 as MNHEY and CDR2 as SVGAGI. The chain's CDR3 is CASSYMIGTGELFF. As DNA, the CDR3 is TGTGCCAGCAGTTATATGATAGGGACCGGGGAGCTGTTTTTT.

V usage is TRBV5-6 and J usage is TRBJ2-1, with a tentative D call TRBD1 (6 bases). This CDR3 is built from 14 residues. Trimming took off 4 bases at V and 5 bases at J, with 13 bases between the two ends. CDR1 SGHDT and CDR2 YYEEEE come from the germline V gene. The CDR3 nucleotides read TGTGCCAGCAGCCCGACAGGTTATAACAATGAGCAGTTCTTC. Protein product: CASSPTGYNNEQFF.

This chain uses TRBV9 with TRBJ2-7; D tentatively fits TRBD1 or TRBD2 (5 bases each). The CDR3 length is 14 residues. V was shortened by 7 bases and J by 5 bases, with 19 bases between the two germline ends. Germline V gene lookup returns CDR1 SGDLS and CDR2 YYNGEE. The CDR3 reads CASGPGTSANEQYF. The CDR3 nucleotides are TGTGCCAGCGGACCCGGGACCTCGGCCAACGAGCAGTACTTC.

J is TRBJ2-7 and V is TRBV30; D unclear. Germline values: CDR1 GTSNPN, CDR2 SVGIG (reference sequence). V gave up 5 bases and J gave up 2 bases, with 10 bases separating them. The CDR3 has 12 residues. The CDR3 region is CAWATFPYEQYF. Written as DNA, the CDR3 is TGTGCCTGGGCGACATTTCCCTACGAGCAGTACTTC.

This clone was counted once. The chain carries TRBV7-6 and TRBJ2-2; no firm D call. The V end lost 0 bases, the J end lost 8 bases, and 7 bases lay between the germline ends. Germline V gene lookup returns CDR1 SGHVS and CDR2 FNYEAQ. The CDR3 has 13 amino acids. The CDR3 DNA reads as TGTGCCAGCAGCTTAGCGGTCTTAGGGGAGCTGTTTTTT. Translation gives CASSLAVLGELFF. The whole variable domain, filled in from reference TRBV7-6 and TRBJ2-2, reads GAGVSQSPRYKVTKRGQDVALRCDPISGHVSLYWYRQALGQGPEFLTYFNYEAQQDKSGLPNDRFSAERPEGSISTLTIQRTEQRDSAMYRCASSLAVLGELFFGEGSRLTVL.

This clone was seen only once. This chain joins TRBV5-4 and TRBJ2-1; TRBD1 matches 7 bases. Germline CDR1 is SGHNT and CDR2 is YYREEE (reference sequence). The trim removed 9 bases at V and 2 bases at J, leaving 8 bases unmatched. This CDR3 has 14 amino acids. The DNA for the CDR3 is TGTGCCATACGCCGGGACAGCACCTACAATGAGCAGTTCTTC. Its translation is CAIRRDSTYNEQFF.

This rearrangement joins TRBV28 to TRBJ2-3; 8 bases agree with TRBD1. Germline lookup yields CDR1 MDHEN and CDR2 SYDVKM. The CDR3 consists of 16 residues. After removal of 4 bases from V and 4 bases from J, the junction contained 10 bases not matched to a gene. The CDR3 DNA reads TGTGCCAGCAGTTCGGACAGGGAGGTCGGTTCAGATACGCAGTATTTT. Residues: CASSSDREVGSDTQYF.

V and J are TRBV5-1 and TRBJ1-2, with D perhaps TRBD1 (6 bases). Germline lookup yields CDR1 SGHRS and CDR2 YFSETQ. This CDR3 is built from 16 residues. Trimming removed 2 bases at V and 2 bases at J, with 16 bases between. CDR3 coding DNA: TGCGCCAGCAGCTTAACGATCTCCGGGACAAACTATGGCTACACCTTC. Translated, it gives CASSLTISGTNYGYTF.

The chain joins TRBV6-5 to TRBJ1-5; D gene ambiguous. CDR3 length equals 14 residues. V dropped 4 bases and J dropped 3 bases, with 10 bases sitting between them. In germline, CDR1 is MNHEY, CDR2 SVGAGI. CDR3 nucleotide sequence: TGTGCCAGCAGTTTAGGGCAGTTCAATCAGCCCCAGCATTTT. It specifies CASSLGQFNQPQHF.

This chain joins TRBV2 and TRBJ2-7; no reliable D call. Germline CDR1 is SNHLY and CDR2 is FYNNEI. V was trimmed by 4 bases and J by 3 bases, leaving 10 bases between them. CDR3 length: 13 amino acids. CDR3 protein: CASSGEHDYEQYF. CDR3 nucleotide sequence: TGTGCCAGCAGTGGCGAACACGACTACGAGCAGTACTTC.

This chain links TRBV9 with TRBJ2-1, with TRBD1 identical over 9 bases. Per the germline V gene, CDR1 is SGDLS and CDR2 is YYNGEE. This CDR3 has 16 amino acids. V lost 2 bases and J lost 7; bases outside the gene matches: 10. The CDR3 loop reads CASSVRVTGGRNEQFF. CDR3 in DNA: TGTGCCAGCAGCGTTAGGGTGACAGGGGGACGGAATGAGCAGTTCTTC.

This clone was detected once. This chain connects TRBV27 to TRBJ1-3; D uncertain. Per the germline V gene, CDR1 is MNHEY and CDR2 is SMNVEV (reference sequence). The CDR3 sequence is 15 residues long. Between the trimmed V and J ends, which lost 5 bases and 2 bases, there was a span of 13 bases. The DNA of the CDR3 is TGTGCCAGCAGTCCCAGGAGGGCGCCTGGAAACACCATATATTTT. Translated, it gives CASSPRRAPGNTIYF.

This chain uses TRBV27 with TRBJ2-2; D tentatively reads TRBD1 or TRBD2 (5 bases each). V was clipped by 6 bases and J by 0 bases, with 8 bases between them. The CDR3 is made up of 14 amino acids. In germline, CDR1 is MNHEY, CDR2 SMNVEV (reference sequence). The CDR3 sequence is CASRSGPNTGELFF. Written as DNA, the CDR3 is TGTGCCAGCAGATCGGGACCGAACACCGGGGAGCTGTTTTTT.

This chain links TRBV2 with TRBJ2-7; the D is unclear. CDR1 and CDR2 (germline): SNHLY, FYNNEI. The CDR3 runs to 12 residues. The ends were cut back, 3 bases at V and 4 bases at J, with 7 bases in the middle. CDR3 sequence: CASSETVYEQYF. CDR3 bases: TGTGCCAGCAGTGAGACGGTGTACGAGCAGTACTTC.